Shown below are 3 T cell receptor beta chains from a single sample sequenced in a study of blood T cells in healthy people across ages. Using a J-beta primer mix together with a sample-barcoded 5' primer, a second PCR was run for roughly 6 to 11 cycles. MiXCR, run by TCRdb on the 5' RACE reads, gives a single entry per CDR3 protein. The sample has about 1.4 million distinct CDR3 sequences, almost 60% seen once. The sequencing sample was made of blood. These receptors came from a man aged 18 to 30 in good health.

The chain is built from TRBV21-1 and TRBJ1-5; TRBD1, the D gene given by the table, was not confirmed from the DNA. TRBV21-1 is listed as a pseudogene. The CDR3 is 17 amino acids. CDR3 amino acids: CASSKNRRTAPYQPQHF. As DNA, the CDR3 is TGTGCCAGCAGCAAAAATCGAAGGACAGCTCCCTATCAGCCCCAGCATTTT.

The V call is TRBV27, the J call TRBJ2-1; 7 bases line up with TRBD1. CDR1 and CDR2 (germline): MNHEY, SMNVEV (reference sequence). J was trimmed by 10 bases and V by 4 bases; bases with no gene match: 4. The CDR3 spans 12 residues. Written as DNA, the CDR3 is TGTGCCAGCAGTTCACCGGGACAGGAGCAGTTCTTC. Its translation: CASSSPGQEQFF.

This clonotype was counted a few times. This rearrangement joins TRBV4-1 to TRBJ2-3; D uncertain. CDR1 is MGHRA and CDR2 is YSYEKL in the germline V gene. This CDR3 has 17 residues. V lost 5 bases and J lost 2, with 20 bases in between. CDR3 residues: CASSGVLLGPYTDTQYF. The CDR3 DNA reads TGCGCCAGCAGCGGTGTCCTGTTAGGCCCTTACACAGATACGCAGTATTTT.